The 20 T cell receptor beta chains below were found in one sample sequenced in a study of shared clonotypes between healthy human individuals. Profiling relied on immunoSEQ multiplex PCR, and the TCRdb table lists in-frame clones only, not all of them. The table lists roughly 850,000 clones, 90% to 98% of them singletons. Terminally differentiated effector memory CD45RA+ cells were left out of the naive CD8 fraction, which was CD45RO-negative and positively selected for CCR7. Material: naive CD8+ T cells sorted from blood. Source of these receptors: a man aged 25 to 40 in good health.

The chain carries TRBV7-7 and TRBJ2-6; no firm D call. The CDR3 has 16 residues. V lost 5 bases to trimming and J lost 0 bases, with 11 bases between them. Per the germline V gene, CDR1 is SSHAT and CDR2 is FNYEAQ (reference sequence). The CDR3 protein is CASSLDGRSGANVLTF. The CDR3 nucleotides are TGTGCCAGCAGCCTAGACGGCCGCTCTGGGGCCAACGTCCTGACTTTC.

The chain combines TRBV6-1 with TRBJ1-1; 9 bases align to TRBD1. CDR3 length equals 15 residues. J gave up 4 bases and V 7 bases, and 10 bases lay outside the gene matches. Germline CDR1 MNHNS, CDR2 SASEGT. CDR3 loop: CASIWLRDRATEAFF. CDR3 nucleotide sequence: TGTGCCAGCATCTGGCTCCGGGACAGGGCCACTGAAGCTTTCTTT.

As regards this clone: Additional DNA sequences in this sample encode the identical CDR3. J is TRBJ1-1 and V is TRBV19, with D uncertain. Germline lookup yields CDR1 LNHDA and CDR2 SQIVND (reference sequence). The CDR3 spans 13 residues. Trimming removed 4 bases at V and 2 bases at J, with 8 bases between. The CDR3 protein is CASSTGLNTEAFF. CDR3 nucleotides: TGTGCCAGTAGTACTGGGTTAAACACTGAAGCTTTCTTT. Combining the CDR3 with reference TRBV19 and TRBJ1-1 gives the whole variable domain DGGITQSPKYLFRKEGQNVTLSCEQNLNHDAMYWYRQDPGQGLRLIYYSQIVNDFQKGDIAEGYSVSREKKESFPLTVTSAQKNPTAFYLCASSTGLNTEAFFGQGTRLTVV.

This clone was seen once. This chain uses TRBV5-4 with TRBJ1-2; 9 nucleotides line up with TRBD1. The CDR3 has 16 amino acids. Germline CDR1 SGHNT, CDR2 YYREEE (reference sequence). The J segment lost 4 bases and the V segment lost 0 bases, leaving 7 bases of the junction unmatched. The CDR3, as DNA: TGTGCCAGCAGCTTGGGTACAGGGGGCCGAGGCTATGGCTACACCTTC. Translation: CASSLGTGGRGYGYTF.

This rearrangement joins TRBV27 to TRBJ2-1; 13 bases match TRBD2. The germline V gene has CDR1 MNHEY and CDR2 SMNVEV (reference sequence). With V trimmed by 5 bases and J by 3 bases, 7 bases remained unmatched. There are 17 residues in the CDR3. The DNA of the CDR3 is TGTGCCAGCAGTCCCGGGACTAGCGGGATTCTCTACAATGAGCAGTTCTTC. Protein: CASSPGTSGILYNEQFF.

V is TRBV7-9 and J is TRBJ2-7; D unclear. The germline gives CDR1 SEHNR, CDR2 FQNEAQ (reference sequence). The CDR3 is 14 amino acids. The germline V and J ends were trimmed by 6 bases and 2 bases, with 14 bases remaining between them. CDR3 sequence reads: CASSPAGYTYEQYF. CDR3 coding DNA: TGTGCCAGCAGTCCTGCAGGTTATACCTACGAGCAGTACTTC.

The chain couples TRBV2 to TRBJ2-5; no clear D gene. The CDR3 loop spans 16 amino acids. Trimming shortened V by 1 base and J by 5 bases, and 17 bases separated the two germline ends. Germline V CDR1 and CDR2: SNHLY, FYNNEI. The CDR3 spells CASSEGWAGSMETQYF. In nucleotides, the CDR3 is TGTGCCAGCAGTGAAGGTTGGGCAGGTTCAATGGAGACCCAGTACTTC.

The chain is built from TRBV7-9 and TRBJ2-7; 8 bases fit TRBD2. Germline-derived CDR1 and CDR2 are SEHNR and FQNEAQ (reference sequence). V dropped 5 bases and J dropped 5; count of bases not matched to a gene: 14. The CDR3 is 16 amino acids. CDR3 DNA sequence: TGTGCCAGCAGCACTACGCGGGGGGCGCGAGCCAACGAGCAGTACTTC. Its protein is CASSTTRGARANEQYF.

The chain recombines TRBV27 with TRBJ2-5, with 7 bases lining up with TRBD1. Trimming removed 6 bases from V and 1 base from J; junction bases left unmatched: 14. The CDR3 runs 17 residues. Per the germline V gene, CDR1 is MNHEY and CDR2 is SMNVEV (reference sequence). In DNA, the CDR3 is TGTGCCAGCAGCTTACAGGGGACCGTATCCGTCCAAGAGACCCAGTACTTC. It yields the protein CASSLQGTVSVQETQYF.

The gene calls are TRBV28 and TRBJ1-5; 8 bases agree with TRBD1. Germline assignment: CDR1 MDHEN and CDR2 SYDVKM. The CDR3 runs to 14 residues. The junction had 6 bases not matched to a gene; V was cut back by 3 bases and J by 8 bases. CDR3 bases: TGTGCCAGCAGTTTTCGGACAGGGTTGGAGCCCCAGCATTTT. It specifies CASSFRTGLEPQHF.

Concerning this clone: Other nucleotide sequences in the sample specify the same CDR3. The chain combines TRBV19 with TRBJ2-7; 12 nucleotides match TRBD1. The trim removed 5 bases at V and 4 bases at J, leaving 3 bases unmatched. Looked up from germline, CDR1 is LNHDA and CDR2 is SQIVND (reference sequence). The CDR3 has 14 amino acids. The chain's CDR3 is CASSPGQGAYEQYF. CDR3 in DNA: TGTGCCAGTAGTCCGGGACAGGGGGCTTACGAGCAGTACTTC.

This sequence joins TRBV19 and TRBJ1-1; D is unclear. Germline V gene lookup returns CDR1 LNHDA and CDR2 SQIVND (reference sequence). V was trimmed by 7 bases and J by 5 bases, leaving 14 bases between them. The CDR3 is 13 amino acids. Here the CDR3 reads CASTLDGSTEAFF. The CDR3, as DNA: TGTGCCAGTACCTTAGACGGGAGTACTGAAGCTTTCTTT.

The chain combines TRBV7-6 with TRBJ2-7; the match to TRBD2 covers 7 bases. With V trimmed by 0 bases and J by 0 bases, 5 bases remained unmatched. The V gene's germline CDR1 is SGHVS and CDR2 FNYEAQ. The CDR3 is 16 residues long. This CDR3 reads CASSLAGLADSYEQYF. DNA for the CDR3: TGTGCCAGCAGCTTAGCGGGGCTAGCGGACTCCTACGAGCAGTACTTC. Full variable domain (remainder filled in from reference TRBV7-6 and TRBJ2-7): GAGVSQSPRYKVTKRGQDVALRCDPISGHVSLYWYRQALGQGPEFLTYFNYEAQQDKSGLPNDRFSAERPEGSISTLTIQRTEQRDSAMYRCASSLAGLADSYEQYFGPGTRLTVT.

The chain has TRBV28 and TRBJ2-1, with TRBD1 matching 8 bases. V shed 7 bases, J shed 10 bases, and the junction held 9 bases outside the gene matches. Germline V CDR1 and CDR2: MDHEN, SYDVKM. CDR3 size: 13 residues. CDR3 protein: CASKNTGGWEQFF. CDR3 sequence (DNA): TGTGCCAGCAAGAACACAGGGGGTTGGGAGCAGTTCTTC.

The rearrangement uses TRBV6-5 and TRBJ1-5, with D tentatively TRBD1 (5 bases). Germline V gene data show CDR1 as MNHEY and CDR2 as SVGAGI. V lost 2 bases and J lost 8, with 10 bases in between. CDR3 length equals 13 residues. Written as DNA, the CDR3 is TGTGCCAGCAGTTACCGAGGGGACGAGCCCCAGCATTTT. This codes for CASSYRGDEPQHF.

The V call is TRBV19, the J call TRBJ2-7, with TRBD2 as a possible D gene (6 bases). Trimming took off 1 base at V and 7 bases at J, with 14 bases between the two ends. This CDR3 spans 14 amino acids. From germline, CDR1 is LNHDA and CDR2 SQIVND (reference sequence). The CDR3 reads CASSIAGTSLEQYF. CDR3 DNA: TGTGCCAGTAGTATAGCTGGTACTAGCTTGGAGCAGTACTTC.

The chain carries TRBV9 and TRBJ2-3; D is perhaps TRBD2 (5 bases). This CDR3 comprises 17 residues. The V gene lost 1 base and the J gene lost 2 bases, with 17 bases spanning the gap. Germline values: CDR1 SGDLS, CDR2 YYNGEE. Here the CDR3 DNA reads TGTGCCAGCAGCGTAAAAGAGGTTAGCGCTAACACAGATACGCAGTATTTT. This codes for CASSVKEVSANTDTQYF.

V and J are TRBV27 and TRBJ2-1; 10 nucleotides agree with TRBD2. CDR1 MNHEY and CDR2 SMNVEV come from the germline V gene (reference sequence). V gave up 3 bases and J gave up 0 bases; unmatched junction bases: 2. The CDR3 sequence is 16 residues long. CDR3 in DNA: TGTGCCAGCAGTTTTGTAGCGGGAGGCTCCTACAATGAGCAGTTCTTC. Translating it yields CASSFVAGGSYNEQFF.

The V call is TRBV2, the J call TRBJ2-1; 7 bases fit TRBD2. J was trimmed by 8 bases and V by 1 base; bases with no gene match: 14. Per germline, CDR1 SNHLY and CDR2 FYNNEI. CDR3 length: 17 residues. CDR3 in DNA: TGTGCCAGCAGTGAAGATCTCTACGGGGGAGGGGTCTATGAGCAGTTCTTC. It is translated as CASSEDLYGGGVYEQFF.

The chain is built from TRBV11-2 and TRBJ2-7; TRBD1 is a possible D gene (6 bases). Germline CDR1 is SGHAT and CDR2 is FQNNGV. The CDR3 covers 15 residues. V lost 5 bases and J 2 bases, leaving 16 bases between the germline ends. The CDR3 spells CASSVDRYSTYEQYF. The CDR3 bases are TGTGCCAGCAGCGTCGACAGGTATTCAACCTACGAGCAGTACTTC.